The clone carrying this T cell receptor (beta chain) has just a few counts. This specimen belongs to a study of blood T cell repertoires in COVID-19. The CDR3 is 13 residues long. The V and J ends lost 4 bases and 4 bases respectively, with 11 bases between them. The V gene's germline CDR1 is SGHRS and CDR2 YFSETQ. TCRdb's table, derived via immunoSEQ multiplex PCR, lists solely in-frame clones and lacks some. Here the sample spans approximately 75,000 clones, almost 85% being singletons. The V call is TRBV5-1, the J call TRBJ1-2; D is perhaps TRBD1 (6 bases). This receptor was identified in a human donor in a cohort sampled during active COVID-19. Source material: peripheral blood. The CDR3 loop reads CASSADRGYGYTF. DNA for the CDR3: TGCGCCAGCAGCGCGGACAGAGGCTATGGCTACACCTTC.